A selection of T cell receptor beta chains follows, all from one sample in a study of Graves' ophthalmopathy and Graves' hyperthyroidism. Each CDR3 protein is one row after TCRdb ran MiXCR on the multiplex PCR reads. Of hundreds of thousands of distinct CDR3 sequences detected, about 20% appear once; the ten largest clones hold about 6.6%. Sequencing used peripheral blood. The source of these receptors is a young woman with stable Graves' hyperthyroidism. Some clones in this sample may be carry-over from other donors' samples. Each CDR3 is given with its conserved first and last residue. The order of the fields is clone size, V gene, J gene, D gene, CDR3 protein, CDR3 DNA. A D gene is named only where the DNA matches it firmly. Part of the rows lack a size; the others show once, few, many or a class for expanded clones.

few	TRBV19	TRBJ1-5	NA	CASLSRDGSNQPQHF	TGTGCCAGTCTAAGCCGGGACGGTAGCAATCAGCCCCAGCATTTT
few	TRBV12-5	TRBJ1-1	NA	CASGEGRWNTEAFF	TGTGCTAGTGGTGAGGGGCGGTGGAACACTGAAGCTTTCTTT
NA	TRBV6-2/TRBV6-3	TRBJ1-1	NA	CASSFRNTDAFF	TGTGCCAGCAGTTTCAGGAACACTGATGCTTTCTTT
NA	TRBV12-3/TRBV12-4	TRBJ2-7	TRBD1	CASSLDRAADEQYF	TGTGCCAGCAGTTTGGACAGGGCGGCCGACGAGCAGTACTTC
NA	TRBV10-3	TRBJ1-2	NA	CATRVRDYGYTF	TGTGCCACCCGTGTCCGGGACTATGGCTACACCTTC
NA	TRBV28	TRBJ2-7	TRBD1	CASSQDRGRARGEQYF	TGTGCCAGCAGTCAAGACAGGGGGCGAGCCCGGGGGGAGCAGTACTTC
many	TRBV30	TRBJ2-7	NA	CAWSVLPHEQYF	TGTGCCTGGAGTGTACTACCCCACGAGCAGTACTTC
many	TRBV29-1	TRBJ2-7	NA	CSVEEGRESYEQYF	TGCAGCGTTGAAGAAGGGCGGGAATCCTACGAGCAGTACTTC
many	TRBV28	TRBJ2-7	TRBD1	CASSFRQGVSSYEQYF	TGTGCCAGCAGTTTCCGGCAGGGGGTAAGCTCCTACGAGCAGTACTTC
NA	TRBV6-5	TRBJ1-5	NA	CASSSLRGANQPQHF	TGTGCCAGCAGTTCCTTGCGGGGGGCAAATCAGCCCCAGCATTTT
NA	TRBV20-1	TRBJ1-6	TRBD1	CSARQGGNSPLHF	TGCAGTGCGCGACAGGGGGGTAATTCACCCCTCCACTTT
many	TRBV27	TRBJ2-7	NA	CATSGEQYF	TGTGCCACGAGTGGGGAGCAGTACTTC
many	TRBV27	TRBJ2-6	NA	CASTPARGANVLTF	TGTGCCAGCACTCCAGCCCGGGGGGCCAACGTCCTGACTTTC
many	TRBV2	TRBJ2-7	NA	CASTKGQATYEQYF	TGTGCCAGCACCAAGGGACAAGCAACCTACGAGCAGTACTTC
many	TRBV2	TRBJ1-6	NA	CASSEGLPTPLHF	TGTGCCAGCAGTGAGGGCCTCCCTACACCCCTCCACTTT
many	TRBV2	TRBJ1-1	TRBD1	CASSDRTGGTEAFF	TGTGCCAGCAGTGATAGGACAGGGGGCACTGAAGCTTTCTTT
few	TRBV7-2	TRBJ2-7	NA	CASSSDRQAYEQYF	TGTGCCAGCAGCTCCGATAGGCAGGCCTACGAGCAGTACTTC
few	TRBV6-2/TRBV6-3	TRBJ2-7	TRBD1	CASSHDGTGGYEQYF	TGTGCCAGCAGTCATGACGGGACAGGGGGCTACGAGCAGTACTTC
NA	TRBV6-5	TRBJ1-5	NA	CASSLSRGSNQPQHF	TGTGCCAGCAGTTTATCCCGGGGATCCAATCAGCCCCAGCATTTT
many	TRBV6-2/TRBV6-3	TRBJ1-1	NA	CASSLTEVVNTEAFF	TGTGCCAGCAGCCTAACGGAGGTGGTGAACACTGAAGCTTTCTTT
NA	TRBV19	TRBJ1-1	TRBD1	CASSGTGDTEASF	TGTGCCAGTAGCGGGACAGGGGACACTGAAGCTTCCTTT
many	TRBV30	TRBJ1-1	NA	CASGQGSSTEAFF	TGTGCGAGCGGGCAGGGATCGTCCACTGAAGCTTTCTTT
NA	TRBV3-1	TRBJ2-5	NA	CASSQGARSGETQYF	TGTGCCAGCAGCCAAGGCGCCCGGAGCGGAGAGACCCAGTACTTC
many	TRBV2	TRBJ1-1	TRBD1	CASMRQGLATEAFF	TGTGCCAGCATGAGACAGGGGTTGGCCACTGAAGCTTTCTTT
NA	TRBV7-2	TRBJ2-5	NA	CASSFYTGFQETQYF	TGTGCCAGCAGCTTTTATACTGGATTCCAAGAGACCCAGTACTTC
NA	TRBV6-2/TRBV6-3	TRBJ1-2	NA	CASSYSVGGYGYTF	TGTGCCAGCAGTTACTCGGTAGGAGGCTATGGCTACACCTTC
many	TRBV5-1	TRBJ1-2	TRBD1	CASSDRGDSYGYTF	TGCGCCAGCAGCGACCGAGGGGACAGCTATGGCTACACCTTC
NA	TRBV27	TRBJ2-6	NA	CASSASGASGANVLTF	TGTGCCAGCAGTGCGTCAGGTGCTTCTGGGGCCAACGTCCTGACTTTC
many	TRBV12-3/TRBV12-4	TRBJ1-2	NA	CASKAKHGLNYGYTF	TGTGCCAGCAAGGCCAAACATGGACTAAACTATGGCTACACCTTC
many	TRBV7-8	TRBJ2-7	TRBD1	CASSTPGTAYEQYF	TGTGCCAGCAGCACCCCCGGGACAGCCTACGAGCAGTACTTC
many	TRBV6-1	TRBJ2-2	TRBD2	CASSDLAGGPGELFF	TGTGCCAGCAGTGACCTAGCGGGAGGCCCCGGGGAGCTGTTTTTT
many	TRBV9	TRBJ2-2	NA	CASSAYLGELFF	TGTGCCAGCAGCGCCTATTTGGGGGAGCTGTTTTTT